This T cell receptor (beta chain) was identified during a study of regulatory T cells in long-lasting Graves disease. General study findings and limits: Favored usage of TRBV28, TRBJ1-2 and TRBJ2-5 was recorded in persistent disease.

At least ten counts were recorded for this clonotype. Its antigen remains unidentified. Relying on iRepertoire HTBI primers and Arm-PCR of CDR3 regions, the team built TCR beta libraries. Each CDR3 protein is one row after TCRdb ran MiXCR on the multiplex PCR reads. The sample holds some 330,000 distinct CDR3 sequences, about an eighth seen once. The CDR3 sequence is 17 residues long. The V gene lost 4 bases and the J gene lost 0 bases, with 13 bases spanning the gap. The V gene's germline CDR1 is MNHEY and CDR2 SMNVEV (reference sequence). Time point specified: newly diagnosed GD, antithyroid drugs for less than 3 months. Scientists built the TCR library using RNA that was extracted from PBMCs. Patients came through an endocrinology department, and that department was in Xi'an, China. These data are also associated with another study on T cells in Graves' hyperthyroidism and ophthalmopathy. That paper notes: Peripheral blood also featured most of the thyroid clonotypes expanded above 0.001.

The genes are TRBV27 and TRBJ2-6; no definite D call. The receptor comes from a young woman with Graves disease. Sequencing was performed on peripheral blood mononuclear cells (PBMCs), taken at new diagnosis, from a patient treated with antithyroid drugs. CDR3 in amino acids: CASSSLTRRSGANVLTF. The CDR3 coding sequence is TGTGCCAGCAGTTCTTTAACGCGCCGCTCTGGGGCCAACGTCCTGACTTTC.